Shown below are 3 T cell receptor beta chains from a single sample sequenced in a study of OX40 agonist ivuxolimab in advanced cancers. The data were produced by immunoSEQ multiplex PCR, yet TCRdb's version contains in-frame clones alone and is incomplete. The profile covers about 70,000 clones, with approximately 80% appearing a single time and 6.5% to 7.5% taken by the ten largest. The material was CD4+ or CD8+ T cells sorted from blood, obtained in a trial of the OX40 agonist ivuxolimab. These receptors were collected from an adult with an advanced solid tumor such as melanoma, head and neck, liver or kidney cancer.

The chain employs TRBV18 and TRBJ1-3; D call uncertain. The CDR3 length is 16 residues. Deletions cut 2 bases from V and 0 bases from J, with 11 bases between. Germline values: CDR1 KGHSH, CDR2 LQKENI. CDR3 residues: CASSPISLLSGNTIYF. In DNA, the CDR3 is TGTGCCAGCTCACCAATCTCCCTGCTCTCTGGAAACACCATATATTTT.

The V and J genes are TRBV27 and TRBJ2-7, with D possibly TRBD2 on 6 matching bases. Trimming took off 6 bases at V and 5 bases at J, with 17 bases between the two ends. Germline V gene data show CDR1 as MNHEY and CDR2 as SMNVEV (reference sequence). The CDR3 sequence is 14 residues long. The CDR3 loop is CASRVSEGRDEQYF. The CDR3 nucleotides read TGTGCCAGCAGAGTATCGGAGGGCCGGGACGAGCAGTACTTC.

The chain carries TRBV6-1 and TRBJ2-7; D may correspond to TRBD1 or TRBD2 (6 bases each). The CDR3 has 16 amino acids. Germline V gives CDR1 MNHNS, CDR2 SASEGT. With 2 bases removed from V and 2 bases from J, the gap between germline ends came to 16 bases. The CDR3 reads CASSEMPGDTAYEQYF. In DNA, the CDR3 is TGTGCCAGCAGTGAAATGCCGGGGGACACAGCCTACGAGCAGTACTTC.